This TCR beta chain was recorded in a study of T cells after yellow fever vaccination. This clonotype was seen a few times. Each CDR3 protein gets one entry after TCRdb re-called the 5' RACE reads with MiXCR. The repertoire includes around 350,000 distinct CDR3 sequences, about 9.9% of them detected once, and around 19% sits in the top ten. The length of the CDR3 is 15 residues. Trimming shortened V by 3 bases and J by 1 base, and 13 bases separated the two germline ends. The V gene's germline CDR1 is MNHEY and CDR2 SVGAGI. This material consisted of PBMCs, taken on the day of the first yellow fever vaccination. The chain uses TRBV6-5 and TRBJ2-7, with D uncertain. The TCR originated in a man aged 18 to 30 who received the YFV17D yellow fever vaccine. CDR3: CASSYFGEGSYEQYF. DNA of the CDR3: TGTGCCAGCAGTTATTTTGGGGAAGGATCCTACGAGCAGTACTTC.